A single T cell receptor beta chain is shown here with its context. Its cognate antigen is unknown. Regarding treatment: about 20 received Ad26.COV2.S at low or high dose, single or two shots; several received placebo; per-sample allocation not given. The samples were gathered on day 63 after the first injection of vaccine or placebo. Germline assignment: CDR1 LNHDA and CDR2 SQIVND (reference sequence). CDR3 length: 14 residues. Deletions cut 6 bases from V and 1 base from J, with 10 bases between. Some clones are missing from TCRdb's copy, which holds only in-frame ones; the method was immunoSEQ multiplex PCR. The repertoire holds approximately 250,000 clones, with roughly 87% as singletons. The data were taken from a study of Ad26.COV2.S vaccination and SARS-CoV-2 variants. Broader study findings: It is possible that the TCR breadth and depth analyses underestimated the total T cell responses. It was reported that spike-specific CD8+ and CD4+ T cell responses were substantially broad after vaccination.

V is TRBV19 and J is TRBJ2-1; maybe TRBD2 (6 bases). This material consisted of peripheral blood, taken in a trial of Ad26.COV2.S vaccine versus placebo. This TCR derives from a person between 18 and 59 years old who received the Ad26.COV2.S COVID-19 vaccine or a placebo. The DNA of the CDR3 is TGTGCCAGTAGAGTTAGCGGTTCCTACAATGAGCAGTTCTTC. Encoded protein: CASRVSGSYNEQFF.